This paragraph reports one T cell receptor beta chain. Exposed study participants had met a COVID-19 case within 2 weeks before entry. The source of the sample is a study of blood T cell repertoires in COVID-19. In the study overall: Italy, Spain and the United States were the sources of the convalescent and acute COVID-19 samples.

CDR3 length: 17 amino acids. Germline CDR1 MNHNS, CDR2 SASEGT. V dropped 2 bases and J dropped 3; count of bases not matched to a gene: 8. Profiled with immunoSEQ multiplex PCR; TCRdb holds only in-frame clones, not every one. The sample yields roughly 250,000 clones, around 82% seen once. The sequence was collected from a woman aged 40 to 50 who had been exposed to COVID-19. The sample comprised PBMCs or T cells enriched from blood (not recorded which). This chain uses TRBV6-1 with TRBJ1-5, with 9 bases that match TRBD1. The CDR3, as DNA: TGTGCCAGCAGTGAACCGTACCGGGACAGGGACAATCAGCCCCAGCATTTT. Its protein is CASSEPYRDRDNQPQHF.